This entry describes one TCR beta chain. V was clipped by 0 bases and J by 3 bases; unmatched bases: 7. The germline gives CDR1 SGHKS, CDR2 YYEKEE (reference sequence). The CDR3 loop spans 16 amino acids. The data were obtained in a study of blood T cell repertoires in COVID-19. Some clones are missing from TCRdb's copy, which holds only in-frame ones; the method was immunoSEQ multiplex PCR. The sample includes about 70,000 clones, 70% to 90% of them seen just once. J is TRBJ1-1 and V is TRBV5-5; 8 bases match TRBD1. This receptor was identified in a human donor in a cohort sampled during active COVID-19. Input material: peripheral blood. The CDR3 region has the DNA TGTGCCAGCAGCTTGGGTAACGGACAGGGATACACTGAAGCTTTCTTT. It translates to CASSLGNGQGYTEAFF. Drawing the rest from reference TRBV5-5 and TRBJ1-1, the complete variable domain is DAGVTQSPTHLIKTRGQQVTLRCSPISGHKSVSWYQQVLGQGPQFIFQYYEKEERGRGNFPDRFSARQFPNYSSELNVNALLLGDSALYLCASSLGNGQGYTEAFFGQGTRLTVV.